The clone carrying this T cell receptor beta chain was observed many times. Deletions cut 0 bases from V and 2 bases from J, with 16 bases between. This CDR3 is built from 17 residues. Germline V lookup: CDR1 SGDLS, CDR2 YYNGEE. The record originates from a study of identical twins. TCRdb reprocessed the 5' RACE reads with MiXCR, giving one entry per CDR3 protein. This sample has 690,000 or so distinct CDR3 sequences, with around 8.3% found just once. This sample was shared with a second study, whose subject was yellow fever vaccine responses in identical twins.

V gene TRBV9 combines with J gene TRBJ2-3; D not certain. Material: PBMCs. The clonotype was recovered from a woman aged 18-29 years in good health. The CDR3 nucleotides read TGTGCCAGCAGCGTAGGAAGGGTCCCAACAGCCACAGATACGCAGTATTTT. It is translated as CASSVGRVPTATDTQYF. The complete variable domain, with remaining parts taken from reference TRBV9 and TRBJ2-3, reads DSGVTQTPKHLITATGQRVTLRCSPRSGDLSVYWYQQSLDQGLQFLIQYYNGEERAKGNILERFSAQQFPDLHSELNLSSLELGDSALYFCASSVGRVPTATDTQYFGPGTRLTVL.